This is a list of T cell receptor beta chains from one sample in a study of shared clonotypes between healthy human individuals. The repertoire was sequenced with immunoSEQ multiplex PCR; TCRdb's copy has only in-frame clones and lacks some. The sample lists under 2,000,000 clones, roughly 94% occurring once. Specimen: naive CD8+ T cells sorted from blood. These receptors originate from a man aged 18 to 29 in good health. The CDR3 runs from the conserved cysteine through the conserved F or W. A D gene is named only where the DNA matches it firmly. The listing skips clone size in some rows; elsewhere it reads once, few, many or a size class.

cdr3_aa cdr3_nt j_call clone_size cdr3_length d_call v_call
CASSYHHPGAPRAVTEAFF TGTGCCAGCAGCTACCACCACCCGGGGGCCCCCCGCGCGGTCACTGAAGCTTTCTTT TRBJ1-1 . 19 . TRBV7-6
CARSYRGRIGTDTQYF TGTGCCAGAAGCTACAGGGGGCGAATAGGCACAGATACGCAGTATTTT TRBJ2-3 . 16 TRBD1 TRBV5-3
CASRQTGGGSHTQYF TGCGCCAGCCGCCAGACAGGGGGTGGGTCGCATACGCAGTATTTT TRBJ2-3 . 15 TRBD1 TRBV4-3
CASSEWDREMSNQPQHF TGTGCCAGCAGTGAATGGGACAGGGAAATGAGCAATCAGCCCCAGCATTTT TRBJ1-5 once 17 TRBD1 TRBV2
CASSSGLAGETDTQYF TGTGCCAGCAGCTCCGGACTAGCGGGAGAGACAGATACGCAGTATTTT TRBJ2-3 . 16 TRBD2 TRBV7-2
CAITREEVRAINGDHEQFF TGTGCCATCACGAGGGAAGAGGTCAGGGCCATAAACGGCGACCATGAGCAGTTCTTC TRBJ2-1 . 19 . TRBV10-3
CASSFEETQYF TGTGCCAGCAGCTTTGAAGAGACCCAGTACTTC TRBJ2-5 . 11 . TRBV5-4
CAWSRDAGSEAFF TGTGCCTGGAGTCGTGACGCCGGGAGTGAAGCTTTCTTT TRBJ1-1 . 13 . TRBV30
CASSPRPSSYNEQFF TGTGCCAGCAGTCCTCGACCGAGCTCCTACAATGAGCAGTTCTTC TRBJ2-1 . 15 . TRBV28
CASSSRPALNPDTQYF TGTGCCAGCAGCTCCCGGCCCGCTTTAAACCCAGATACGCAGTATTTT TRBJ2-3 . 16 . TRBV13
CASSLDAGGEQYF TGTGCCAGCAGCTTAGATGCGGGTGGCGAGCAGTACTTC TRBJ2-7 few 13 . TRBV11-2
CASSDGQAYGNTIYF TGTGCCAGCAGCGATGGACAGGCCTACGGAAACACCATATATTTT TRBJ1-3 . 15 TRBD1 TRBV13
CATTYTGGTEAFF TGTGCCACCACCTACACAGGGGGCACTGAAGCTTTCTTT TRBJ1-1 . 13 TRBD1 TRBV28
CASSVGYVTDEQFF TGTGCCAGCAGCGTAGGTTATGTAACGGATGAGCAGTTCTTC TRBJ2-1 . 14 . TRBV9
CASLGYPVYEQYF TGTGCCAGTCTTGGCTACCCAGTATACGAGCAGTACTTC TRBJ2-7 . 13 . TRBV6-1
CASSAVGGTEAFF TGTGCCAGTAGCGCTGTCGGGGGGACTGAAGCTTTCTTT TRBJ1-1 . 13 . TRBV6-4
CASSAGSNQPQHF TGTGCCAGCAGCGCAGGTAGCAATCAGCCCCAGCATTTT TRBJ1-5 . 13 . TRBV9
CASSLGLAGVPNEQFF TGTGCCAGCAGTTTAGGACTAGCGGGAGTGCCCAATGAGCAGTTCTTC TRBJ2-1 once 16 TRBD2 TRBV27
CASSPTSGFTDTQYF TGTGCCAGCTCCCCGACTAGCGGATTCACAGATACGCAGTATTTT TRBJ2-3 . 15 TRBD2 TRBV6-6
CASSLYARATDTQYF TGTGCCAGCAGCTTATACGCCAGGGCCACAGATACGCAGTATTTT TRBJ2-3 . 15 . TRBV7-2
CASNILGSQVIYEQYF TGTGCCAGCAACATATTGGGTTCGCAGGTGATCTACGAGCAGTACTTC TRBJ2-7 . 16 . TRBV11-2
CASSLEWSSYNEQFF TGTGCCAGCAGCTTGGAGTGGAGCTCCTACAATGAGCAGTTCTTC TRBJ2-1 . 15 . TRBV5-5
CASSQVGGGTDSYGNEQFF TGCGCCAGCAGCCAAGTAGGGGGAGGGACCGACTCTTATGGGAATGAGCAGTTCTTC TRBJ2-1 . 19 . TRBV4-1
CASRGGILGNSPLHF TGTGCCAGCAGGGGGGGGATTTTGGGTAATTCACCCCTCCACTTT TRBJ1-6 . 15 . TRBV27
CASSQLLWVRNEQFF TGTGCCAGCAGCCAACTTCTGTGGGTCCGCAATGAGCAGTTCTTC TRBJ2-1 . 15 . TRBV11-3
CASKEKPGGPGEQFF TGTGCCAGCAAGGAGAAACCGGGAGGACCGGGGGAGCAGTTCTTC TRBJ2-1 . 15 TRBD2 TRBV2
CATSRDVFGSYNEQFF TGTGCCACCAGCAGAGACGTGTTCGGGTCCTACAATGAGCAGTTCTTC TRBJ2-1 . 16 . TRBV15
CASSYARQGPTDTQYF TGTGCCAGCAGTTACGCTCGCCAGGGGCCCACAGATACGCAGTATTTT TRBJ2-3 . 16 . TRBV6-6
CASSFSTGQLSYEQYF TGTGCCAGCAGTTTTTCGACGGGACAACTCTCCTACGAGCAGTACTTC TRBJ2-7 . 16 . TRBV28
CASSLGQILYEQYF TGTGCCAGCAGCTTGGGACAGATCCTCTACGAGCAGTACTTC TRBJ2-7 . 14 . TRBV5-6
CASTFDSGGPNQFF TGCGCCAGCACCTTTGACAGCGGGGGCCCCAACCAGTTCTTC TRBJ2-1 . 14 TRBD2 TRBV5-1
CAISESGGMDEKLFF TGTGCCATCAGTGAGTCGGGGGGGATGGATGAAAAACTGTTTTTT TRBJ1-4 once 15 . TRBV10-3
CASSFEGGYAQPQHF TGTGCCAGCAGCTTCGAGGGGGGATACGCTCAGCCCCAGCATTTT TRBJ1-5 . 15 . TRBV11-2
CASSVEVGTDTQYF TGTGCCAGCAGCGTAGAAGTAGGGACAGATACGCAGTATTTT TRBJ2-3 . 14 . TRBV9
CASSLDPGLGQETQYF TGTGCCAGCAGCTTAGACCCGGGACTAGGCCAAGAGACCCAGTACTTC TRBJ2-5 . 16 TRBD2 TRBV7-6
CASSYTGGSYEQYF TGCGCCAGCAGCTATACAGGGGGGTCCTACGAGCAGTACTTC TRBJ2-7 . 14 TRBD1 TRBV5-1
CASIGRASSYEQYF TGTGCCAGCATCGGCAGGGCGAGCTCCTACGAGCAGTACTTC TRBJ2-7 . 14 . TRBV6-1
CASSPFWDPGNTIYF TGTGCCAGCAGTCCTTTTTGGGACCCTGGAAACACCATATATTTT TRBJ1-3 . 15 . TRBV6-1
CASQGGLGNTIYF TGTGCCAGCCAGGGGGGGTTGGGAAACACCATATATTTT TRBJ1-3 . 13 TRBD1 TRBV2
CASAEGGTEQYF TGTGCCAGCGCAGAAGGAGGTACCGAGCAGTACTTC TRBJ2-7 . 12 . TRBV5-6
CASSQEGDTQYF TGTGCCAGCAGCCAGGAGGGAGATACGCAGTATTTT TRBJ2-3 . 12 . TRBV5-4
CASSGQIYNSPLHF TGTGCCAGCAGTGGACAGATCTATAATTCACCCCTCCACTTT TRBJ1-6 . 14 . TRBV27
CASSPTNTGELFF TGTGCCAGCAGTCCTACTAACACCGGGGAGCTGTTTTTT TRBJ2-2 . 13 . TRBV27
CASSQTPQGTYEQYF TGCGCCAGCAGCCAAACCCCACAGGGGACCTACGAGCAGTACTTC TRBJ2-7 . 15 TRBD1 TRBV4-1
CASSLAPDRGYEQYF TGTGCCAGCAGCTTGGCGCCGGACAGGGGGTACGAGCAGTACTTC TRBJ2-7 . 15 TRBD1 TRBV5-6
CSVEDFAGGPDNEQFF TGCAGCGTTGAAGATTTTGCGGGAGGGCCCGACAATGAGCAGTTCTTC TRBJ2-1 . 16 TRBD2 TRBV29-1